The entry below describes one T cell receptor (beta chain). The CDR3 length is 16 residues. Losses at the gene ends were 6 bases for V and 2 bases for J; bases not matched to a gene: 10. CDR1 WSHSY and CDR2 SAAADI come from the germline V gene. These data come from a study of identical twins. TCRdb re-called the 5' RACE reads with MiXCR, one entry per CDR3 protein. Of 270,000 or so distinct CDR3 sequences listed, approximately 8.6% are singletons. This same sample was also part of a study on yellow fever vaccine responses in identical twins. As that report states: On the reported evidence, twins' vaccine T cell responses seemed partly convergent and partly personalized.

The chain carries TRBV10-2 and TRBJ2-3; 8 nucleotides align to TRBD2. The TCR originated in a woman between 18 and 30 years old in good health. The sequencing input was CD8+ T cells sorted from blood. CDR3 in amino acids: CASRSTSGVLTDTQYF. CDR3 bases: TGCGCCAGCAGAAGCACTAGCGGCGTCCTCACAGATACGCAGTATTTT.